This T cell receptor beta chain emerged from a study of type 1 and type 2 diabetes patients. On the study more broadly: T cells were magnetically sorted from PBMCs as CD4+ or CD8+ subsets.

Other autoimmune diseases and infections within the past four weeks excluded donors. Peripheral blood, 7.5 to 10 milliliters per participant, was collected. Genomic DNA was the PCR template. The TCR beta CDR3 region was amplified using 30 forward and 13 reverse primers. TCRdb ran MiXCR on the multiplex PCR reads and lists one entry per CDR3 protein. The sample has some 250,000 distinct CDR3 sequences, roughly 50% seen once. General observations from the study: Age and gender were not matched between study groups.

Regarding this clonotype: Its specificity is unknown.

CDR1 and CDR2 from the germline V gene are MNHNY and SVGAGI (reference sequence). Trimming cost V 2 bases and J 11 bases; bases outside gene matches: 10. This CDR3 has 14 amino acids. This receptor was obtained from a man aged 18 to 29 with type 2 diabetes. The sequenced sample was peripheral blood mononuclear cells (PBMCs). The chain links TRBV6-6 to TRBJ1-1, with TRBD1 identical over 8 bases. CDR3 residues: CASSYAGRGRTAFF. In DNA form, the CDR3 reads TGTGCCAGCAGTTACGCCGGCAGGGGGCGAACGGCTTTCTTT.